This TCR beta chain was identified during a study of blood T cell repertoires in COVID-19. Per germline, CDR1 SGHKS and CDR2 YYEKEE (reference sequence). J gave up 9 bases and V 4 bases, and 5 bases lay outside the gene matches. The CDR3 contains 14 residues. Sequenced by immunoSEQ multiplex PCR; TCRdb stores in-frame clones only, minus some. Of around 60,000 clones in the sample, about 86% were seen once. The V and J genes are TRBV5-5 and TRBJ1-6, with 9 positions matching TRBD1. The sequencing input was peripheral blood. The clonotype was recovered from a woman older than 75 with active or convalescent COVID-19. CDR3 loop: CASSTTGGFSPLHF. CDR3 sequence (DNA): TGTGCCAGCAGCACGACAGGGGGTTTTTCACCCCTCCACTTT.